The rows below give T cell receptor beta chains drawn from one sample of a study of blood T cells in healthy people across ages. Using its own MiXCR run on the 5' RACE reads, TCRdb lists one record per CDR3 protein. Here the sample spans about 1.1 million distinct CDR3 sequences, 35% to 40% being singletons. Sequenced sample: blood. The receptors here all came from a man aged 18 to 30 in good health. Each CDR3 is given with its conserved first and last residue. Fields, in order: CDR3 DNA, CDR3 protein, D gene, J gene, clone size, CDR3 length, V gene. The D gene is left open where the match is weak. For some rows the clone size is stated as once, few or many, or as a class when expanded; others skip it.

TGTGCCTGGAGTGTAGACAGGGGCTATGGAGGCTACACCTTC CAWSVDRGYGGYTF TRBD1 TRBJ1-2 few 14 TRBV30
TGTGCCAGCAGTGTGGGGGCGACAGATACGCAGTATTTT CASSVGATDTQYF NA TRBJ2-3 many 13 TRBV9
TGTGCCAGCAGTTACACACCCGGGGACACTGAAGCTTTCTTT CASSYTPGDTEAFF NA TRBJ1-1 NA 14 TRBV11-3
TGTGCCAGCAGTCCCCGACAGAATCAGCCCCAGCATTTT CASSPRQNQPQHF NA TRBJ1-5 NA 13 TRBV6-5
TGTGCCAGCCCCTTCCCAGGGATTAACATTCAGTACTTC CASPFPGINIQYF NA TRBJ2-4 NA 13 TRBV6-4
TGTGCCACCAGTGATTTGCTCCGCCGATACAGGGGCAATCAGCCCCAGCATTTT CATSDLLRRYRGNQPQHF NA TRBJ1-5 NA 18 TRBV24-1
TGTGCGTCCGACGGGGTCTACGAACAGTACTTC CASDGVYEQYF NA TRBJ2-5 NA 11 TRBV30
TGCAGTGCTAGAGATCAGGTTGGCCACTCTAATTCACCCCTCCACTTT CSARDQVGHSNSPLHF NA TRBJ1-6 few 16 TRBV20-1
TGTGCCAGCAGCCAAAGGGACATCTACTACAATGAGCAGTTCTTC CASSQRDIYYNEQFF NA TRBJ2-1 NA 15 TRBV3-1
TGTGCCAGCAGCTTACCACCGTGGGGTCCCAAAAACATTCAGTACTTC CASSLPPWGPKNIQYF NA TRBJ2-4 few 16 TRBV7-8
TGCAGTGCTAGATCCGGACAGAAAGGCGGGTTTGGTCAGCCCCAGCATTTT CSARSGQKGGFGQPQHF NA TRBJ1-5 NA 17 TRBV20-1
TGTGCCAGCAGCCAAGGTCACAGTTCGCCTAATGAAAAACTGTTTTTT CASSQGHSSPNEKLFF NA TRBJ1-4 NA 16 TRBV14
TGTGCCAGCAGTTACGAGGGGACTGAAGCTTTCTTT CASSYEGTEAFF NA TRBJ1-1 many 12 TRBV6-6
TGTGCCAGCAGTGCAGGGAACGGGGGTGCAGAGACCCAGTACTTC CASSAGNGGAETQYF NA TRBJ2-5 NA 15 TRBV2
TGTGCCAGCAGTTACGCCAGCAGGGTCGATACGCAGTATTTT CASSYASRVDTQYF NA TRBJ2-3 NA 14 TRBV6-5
TGTGCCAGCAGTTTAGGGGAGGGGACAGGGTTTTTTGAGACCCAGTACTTC CASSLGEGTGFFETQYF TRBD1 TRBJ2-5 NA 17 TRBV28
TGCGCCAGCAGGGGAGGGGGTGGCCAGCCCCAGCATTTT CASRGGGGQPQHF NA TRBJ1-5 NA 13 TRBV5-1
TGTGCCAGCGGGACCACAGTTCCCAATCAGCCCCAGCATTTT CASGTTVPNQPQHF NA TRBJ1-5 NA 14 TRBV12-3/TRBV12-4
TGCAGTGCTAGGCTCCCTTACAATGAGCAGTTCTTC CSARLPYNEQFF NA TRBJ2-1 few 12 TRBV20-1
TGTGCCAGCCGAAGGGGCGATCAGCCCCAGCATTTT CASRRGDQPQHF NA TRBJ1-5 NA 12 TRBV6-1
TGTGCCAGCAGTGCGACTAGCGGAAACATTCAGTACTTC CASSATSGNIQYF TRBD2 TRBJ2-4 few 13 TRBV2
TGTGCCAGCAGCAAAGTTGAGGGGCAGTACTTC CASSKVEGQYF NA TRBJ2-7 many 11 TRBV21-1
TGTGCCAGCAGCTCTGAAGTTGACGGGGAGCTGTTTTTT CASSSEVDGELFF NA TRBJ2-2 few 13 TRBV7-9
TGTGCCAGCAGCTTAGTGTCTTTGTGGGCGCGAAATGCGAACACCGGGGAGCTGTTTTTT CASSLVSLWARNANTGELFF NA TRBJ2-2 NA 20 TRBV7-8
TGTGCCAGCAGCTTATCGTCTGGACGGGGAGAGTTCTTC CASSLSSGRGEFF NA TRBJ2-1 few 13 TRBV7-9
TGTGCCAGCAGCGTAGGGGGGGGTGAAGAGACCCAGTACTTC CASSVGGGEETQYF TRBD2 TRBJ2-5 NA 14 TRBV9
TGTGCCAGCAGTTTACCACCCCCAGCGGGGGGGCAAAATGAGCAGTTCTTC CASSLPPPAGGQNEQFF TRBD2 TRBJ2-1 NA 17 TRBV12-3/TRBV12-4
TGCGCCAGCAGCCATGGACAGCAGAACTATGGCTACACCTTC CASSHGQQNYGYTF NA TRBJ1-2 NA 14 TRBV4-3
TGTGCCAGCAGCTCCCCGGACGGAACACCCCTCCACTTT CASSSPDGTPLHF NA TRBJ1-6 few 13 TRBV9
TGTGCCAGCAGCTTTGATAGACAGGGAAATTCACCCCTCCACTTT CASSFDRQGNSPLHF TRBD1 TRBJ1-6 NA 15 TRBV7-8
TGTGCCAGCAGTTTAAGTGGATTCGGGGTTTCACCCCTCCACTTT CASSLSGFGVSPLHF NA TRBJ1-6 NA 15 TRBV12-3/TRBV12-4
TGTGCCAGCAGTTACCTTGACAAAGGCGGTAATTCACCCCTCCACTTT CASSYLDKGGNSPLHF NA TRBJ1-6 NA 16 TRBV6-6
TGTGCCAGCAGCGACACACAGGGCTACACCTTC CASSDTQGYTF NA TRBJ1-2 few 11 TRBV9
TGTGCCAGCAGTAGACGAAATGAGCAGTACTTC CASSRRNEQYF NA TRBJ2-7 few 11 TRBV6-2/TRBV6-3
TGCAGTGCTGCCCGTCCGGGACTAAGGATCCATGAGCAGTACTTC CSAARPGLRIHEQYF TRBD2 TRBJ2-5 NA 15 TRBV20-1
TGTGCCAGCAGTGGTCAGTGGGACGGCTACACCTTC CASSGQWDGYTF NA TRBJ1-2 few 12 TRBV6-1
TGTGCCAGCTCCTCGTTGGTTCGGGGTTATGGCTACACCTTC CASSSLVRGYGYTF NA TRBJ1-2 NA 14 TRBV27
TGTGCCAGCAGCTTGGGACTAACCACAGATACGCAGTATTTT CASSLGLTTDTQYF TRBD2 TRBJ2-3 NA 14 TRBV7-2
TGTGCCAGCAGCCCCCAACCCAATCAGCCCCAGCATTTT CASSPQPNQPQHF NA TRBJ1-5 few 13 TRBV9
TGCAGTGCTAGGGCTCCGGACTCACAAGAGACCCAGTACTTC CSARAPDSQETQYF NA TRBJ2-5 few 14 TRBV20-1
TGTGCCAGCAGCTTAGTTGGGGGGGCCCCCTACGAGCAGTACTTC CASSLVGGAPYEQYF NA TRBJ2-7 NA 15 TRBV7-9
TGTGCCAGCAGCTCCGGGACTTACTACAATGAGCAGTTCTTC CASSSGTYYNEQFF NA TRBJ2-1 few 14 TRBV7-3
TGTGCCAGCAGTTCCGCTGGGGGGAGCTCCTACAATGAGCAGTTCTTC CASSSAGGSSYNEQFF NA TRBJ2-1 few 16 TRBV7-2
TGTGCCAGCAGTTACTCGTTGGGGCAAGAGACCCAGTACTTC CASSYSLGQETQYF NA TRBJ2-5 NA 14 TRBV6-5
TGCAGTGAGCTGGGGGGGGACTTCTCCTACAATGAGCAGTACTTC CSELGGDFSYNEQYF TRBD2 TRBJ2-7 NA 15 TRBV20-1
TGTGCCAGCACTATCCGGACTAGCGGAAAAAGCTCCTACAATGAGCAGTTCTTC CASTIRTSGKSSYNEQFF TRBD2 TRBJ2-1 NA 18 TRBV28
TGTGCCATCAGGGGGGCCATTACGACGGGGGTGAACACTGAAGCTTTCTTT CAIRGAITTGVNTEAFF NA TRBJ1-1 NA 17 TRBV10-3
TGCGCCAGCAGCCAAGGAGGACTAGCGCAAGCGGATACGCAGTATTTT CASSQGGLAQADTQYF TRBD2 TRBJ2-3 few 16 TRBV4-3
TGCGCCAGCAGCCAAGGGGTACGGTCGGATACGCAGTATTTT CASSQGVRSDTQYF NA TRBJ2-3 few 14 TRBV4-3
TGCGCCAGCAGCCATGACAGGGGGCGCGTCAATGAGCAGTTCTTC CASSHDRGRVNEQFF TRBD1 TRBJ2-1 few 15 TRBV4-1